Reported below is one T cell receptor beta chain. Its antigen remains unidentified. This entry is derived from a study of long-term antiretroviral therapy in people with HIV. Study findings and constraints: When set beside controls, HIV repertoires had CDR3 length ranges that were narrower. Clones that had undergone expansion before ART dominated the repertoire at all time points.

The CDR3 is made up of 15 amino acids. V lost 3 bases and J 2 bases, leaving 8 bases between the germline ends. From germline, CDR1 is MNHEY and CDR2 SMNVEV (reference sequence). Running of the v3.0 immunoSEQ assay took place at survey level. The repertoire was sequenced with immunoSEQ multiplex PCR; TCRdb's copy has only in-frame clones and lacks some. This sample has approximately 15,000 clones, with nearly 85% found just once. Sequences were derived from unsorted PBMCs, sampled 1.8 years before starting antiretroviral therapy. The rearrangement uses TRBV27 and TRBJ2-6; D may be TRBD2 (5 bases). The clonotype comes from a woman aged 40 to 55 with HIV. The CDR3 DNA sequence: TGTGCCAGCAGTTTCGGGGTAGCTGGGGCCAACGTCCTGACTTTC. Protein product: CASSFGVAGANVLTF.